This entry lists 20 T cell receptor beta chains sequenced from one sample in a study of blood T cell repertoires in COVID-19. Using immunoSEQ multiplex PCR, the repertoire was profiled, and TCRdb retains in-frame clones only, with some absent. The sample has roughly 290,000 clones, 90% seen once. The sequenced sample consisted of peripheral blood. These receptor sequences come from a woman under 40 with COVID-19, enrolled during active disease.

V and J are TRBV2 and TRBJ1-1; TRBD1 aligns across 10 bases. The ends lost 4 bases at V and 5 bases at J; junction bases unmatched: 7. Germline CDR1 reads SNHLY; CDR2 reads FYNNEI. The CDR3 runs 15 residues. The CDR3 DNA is TGTGCCAGCAGTGCCGACAGGGGGCGGTTAACTGAAGCTTTCTTT. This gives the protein CASSADRGRLTEAFF. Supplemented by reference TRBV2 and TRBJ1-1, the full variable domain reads EPEVTQTPSHQVTQMGQEVILRCVPISNHLYFYWYRQILGQKVEFLVSFYNNEISEKSEIFDDQFSVERPDGSNFTLKIRSTKLEDSAMYFCASSADRGRLTEAFFGQGTRLTVV.

CDR3 region: CASSRTENQPQHF. The CDR3 nucleotides are TGTGCCAGCAGTAGGACAGAGAATCAGCCCCAGCATTTT. The V call is TRBV6-5, the J call TRBJ1-5, with D tentatively TRBD1 (6 bases). Germline assignment: CDR1 MNHEY and CDR2 SVGAGI. Trimming cost V 5 bases and J 4 bases, with 9 bases left between them. The CDR3 has 13 residues.

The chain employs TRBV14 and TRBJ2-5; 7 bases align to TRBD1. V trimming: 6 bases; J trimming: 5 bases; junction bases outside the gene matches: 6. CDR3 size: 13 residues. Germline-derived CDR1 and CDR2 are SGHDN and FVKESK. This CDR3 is CASRRQGRETQYF. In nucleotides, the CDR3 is TGTGCCAGCAGGCGACAGGGACGGGAGACCCAGTACTTC.

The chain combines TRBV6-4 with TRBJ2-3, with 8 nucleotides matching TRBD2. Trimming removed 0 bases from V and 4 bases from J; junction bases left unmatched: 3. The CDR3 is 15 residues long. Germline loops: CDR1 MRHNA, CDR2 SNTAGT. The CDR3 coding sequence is TGTGCCAGCAGTGACTCCGGCGGGAGGTCAGATACGCAGTATTTT. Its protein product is CASSDSGGRSDTQYF.

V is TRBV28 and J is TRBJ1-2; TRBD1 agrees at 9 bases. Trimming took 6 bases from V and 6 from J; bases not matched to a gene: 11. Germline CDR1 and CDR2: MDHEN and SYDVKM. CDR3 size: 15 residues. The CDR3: CASRQPGQGYHGYTF. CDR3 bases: TGTGCCAGCAGACAACCGGGACAGGGTTACCATGGCTACACCTTC.

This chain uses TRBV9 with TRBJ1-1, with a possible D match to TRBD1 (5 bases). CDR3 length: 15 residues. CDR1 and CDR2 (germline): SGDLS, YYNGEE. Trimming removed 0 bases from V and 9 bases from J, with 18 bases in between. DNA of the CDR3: TGTGCCAGCAGCGTAGAGGGGCTGAAGACAGAGAAAGCTTTCTTT. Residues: CASSVEGLKTEKAFF.

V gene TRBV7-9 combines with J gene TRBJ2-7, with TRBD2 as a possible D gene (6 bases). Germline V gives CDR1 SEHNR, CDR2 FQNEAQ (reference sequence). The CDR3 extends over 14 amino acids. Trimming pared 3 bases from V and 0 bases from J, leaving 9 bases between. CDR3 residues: CASSFGTLSYEQYF. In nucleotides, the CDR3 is TGTGCCAGCAGCTTCGGGACTCTCTCCTACGAGCAGTACTTC.

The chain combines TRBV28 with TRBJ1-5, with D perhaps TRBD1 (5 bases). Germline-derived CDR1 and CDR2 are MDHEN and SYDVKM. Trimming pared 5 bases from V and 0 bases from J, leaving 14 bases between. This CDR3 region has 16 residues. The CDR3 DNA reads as TGTGCCAGCAGTGGGCCCGGGGGGAATAGCAATCAGCCCCAGCATTTT. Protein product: CASSGPGGNSNQPQHF.

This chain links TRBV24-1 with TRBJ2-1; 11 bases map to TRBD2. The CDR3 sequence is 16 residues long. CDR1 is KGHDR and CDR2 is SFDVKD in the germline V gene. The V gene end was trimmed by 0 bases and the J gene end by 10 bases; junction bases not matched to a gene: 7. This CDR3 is CATSDLLAGGPREQFF. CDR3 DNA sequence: TGTGCCACCAGTGATTTGTTAGCGGGAGGGCCTCGCGAGCAGTTCTTC.

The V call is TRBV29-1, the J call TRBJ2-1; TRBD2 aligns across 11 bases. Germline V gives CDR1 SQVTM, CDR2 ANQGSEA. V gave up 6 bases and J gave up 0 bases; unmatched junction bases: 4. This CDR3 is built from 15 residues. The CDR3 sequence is CSVRLAGYSYNEQFF. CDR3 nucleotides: TGCAGCGTGCGACTAGCGGGATACTCCTACAATGAGCAGTTCTTC.

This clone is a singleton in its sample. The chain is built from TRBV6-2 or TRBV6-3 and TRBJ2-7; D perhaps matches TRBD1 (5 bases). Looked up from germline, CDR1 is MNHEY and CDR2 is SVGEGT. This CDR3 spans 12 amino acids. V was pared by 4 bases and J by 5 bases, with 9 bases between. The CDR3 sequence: CASSSPGNEQYF. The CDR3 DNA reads TGTGCCAGCAGTTCCCCAGGGAACGAGCAGTACTTC.

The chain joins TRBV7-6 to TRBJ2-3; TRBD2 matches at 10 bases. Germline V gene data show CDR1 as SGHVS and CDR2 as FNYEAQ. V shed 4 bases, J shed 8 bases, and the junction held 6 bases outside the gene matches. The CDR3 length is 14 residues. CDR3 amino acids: CASSSVAGGGTQYF. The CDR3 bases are TGTGCCAGCAGCTCGGTAGCGGGAGGTGGTACGCAGTATTTT.

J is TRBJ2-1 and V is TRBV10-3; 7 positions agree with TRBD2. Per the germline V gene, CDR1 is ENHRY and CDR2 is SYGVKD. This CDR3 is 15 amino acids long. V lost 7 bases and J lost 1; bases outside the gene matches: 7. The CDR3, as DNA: TGTGCCATCACCGCTAGCGGAAGTTCCTACAATGAGCAGTTCTTC. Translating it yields CAITASGSSYNEQFF.

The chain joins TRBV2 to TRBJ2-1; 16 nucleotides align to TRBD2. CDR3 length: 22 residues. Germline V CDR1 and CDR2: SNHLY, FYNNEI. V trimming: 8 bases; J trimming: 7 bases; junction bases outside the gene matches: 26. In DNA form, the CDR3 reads TGTGCCAGCGGCGTGGGACTAGCGGGAGGGCCGGCCCCGTTTGAGGTACTAAATGAGCAGTTCTTC. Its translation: CASGVGLAGGPAPFEVLNEQFF.

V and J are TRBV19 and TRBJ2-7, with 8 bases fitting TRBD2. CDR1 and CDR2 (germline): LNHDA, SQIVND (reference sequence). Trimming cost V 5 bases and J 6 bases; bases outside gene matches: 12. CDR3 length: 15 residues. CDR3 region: CASSSDSGAGSEQYF. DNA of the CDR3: TGTGCCAGTAGTTCCGATAGCGGGGCTGGGTCCGAGCAGTACTTC.

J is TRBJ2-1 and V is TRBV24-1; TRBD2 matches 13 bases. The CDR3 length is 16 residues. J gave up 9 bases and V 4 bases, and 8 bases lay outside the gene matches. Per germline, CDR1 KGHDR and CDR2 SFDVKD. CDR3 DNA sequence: TGTGCCACCAGTGACCCAACTAGCGGGAGGGGAATTGAGCAGTTCTTC. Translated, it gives CATSDPTSGRGIEQFF.

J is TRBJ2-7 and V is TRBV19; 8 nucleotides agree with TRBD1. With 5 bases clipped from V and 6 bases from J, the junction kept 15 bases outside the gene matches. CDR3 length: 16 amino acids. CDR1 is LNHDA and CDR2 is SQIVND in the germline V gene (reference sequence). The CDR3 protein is CASSLTPGTGPPEQYF. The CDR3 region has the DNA TGTGCCAGTAGTCTCACACCCGGGACAGGCCCCCCCGAGCAGTACTTC.

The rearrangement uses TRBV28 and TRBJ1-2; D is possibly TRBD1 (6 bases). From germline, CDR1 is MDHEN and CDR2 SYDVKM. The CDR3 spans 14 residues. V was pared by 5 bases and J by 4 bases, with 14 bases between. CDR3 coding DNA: TGTGCCAGCAGTCCGCCAGGACAGCTCTATGGCTACACCTTC. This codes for CASSPPGQLYGYTF.

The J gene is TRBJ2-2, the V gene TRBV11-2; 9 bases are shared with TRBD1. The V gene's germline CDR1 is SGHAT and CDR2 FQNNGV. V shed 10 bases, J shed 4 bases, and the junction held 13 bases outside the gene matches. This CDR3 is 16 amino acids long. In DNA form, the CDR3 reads TGTGCCACTTCGGCGGGGACAGGGAGGGGCACCGGGGAGCTGTTTTTT. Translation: CATSAGTGRGTGELFF.

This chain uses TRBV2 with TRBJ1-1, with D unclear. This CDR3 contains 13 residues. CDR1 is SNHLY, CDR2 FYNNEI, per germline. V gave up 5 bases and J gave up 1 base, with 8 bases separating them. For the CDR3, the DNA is TGTGCCAGCAGTCCCGACTGGAACACTGAAGCTTTCTTT. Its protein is CASSPDWNTEAFF.